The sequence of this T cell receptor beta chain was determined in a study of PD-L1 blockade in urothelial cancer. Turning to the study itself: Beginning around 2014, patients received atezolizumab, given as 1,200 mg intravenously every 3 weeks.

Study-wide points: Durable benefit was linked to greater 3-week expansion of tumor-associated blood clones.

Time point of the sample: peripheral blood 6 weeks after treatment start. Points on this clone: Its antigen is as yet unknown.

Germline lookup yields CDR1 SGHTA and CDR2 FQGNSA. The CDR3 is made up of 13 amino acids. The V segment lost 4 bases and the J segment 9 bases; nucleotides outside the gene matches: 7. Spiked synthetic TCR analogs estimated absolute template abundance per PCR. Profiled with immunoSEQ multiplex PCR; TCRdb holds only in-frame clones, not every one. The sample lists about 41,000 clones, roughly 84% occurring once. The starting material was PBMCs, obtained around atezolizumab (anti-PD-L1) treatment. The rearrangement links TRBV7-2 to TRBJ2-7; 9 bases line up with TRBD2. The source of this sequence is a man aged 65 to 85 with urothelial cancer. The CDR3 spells CASSSGLAFAQYF. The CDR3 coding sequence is TGTGCCAGCAGCTCCGGACTAGCGTTCGCGCAGTACTTC.